This T cell receptor (beta chain) came from a study of lymphopenia after photon versus proton radiotherapy. General study points: Only patients who died were analyzed for survival; proton advantage is unproven.

Assay used: immunoSEQ multiplex PCR; TCRdb lists only in-frame clones, some missing. The sample records 15,000 to 20,000 clones, 86% being singletons. This CDR3 spans 13 amino acids. Germline lookup yields CDR1 SGHRS and CDR2 YFSETQ. V was shortened by 3 bases and J by 0 bases, with 6 bases between the two germline ends. Concerning this clone: The antigen is undetermined.

This specimen was peripheral blood, taken from a patient treated with proton-based radiotherapy. This sequence was found in an older man with pancreatic cancer. The V and J genes are TRBV5-1 and TRBJ1-1; no clear D gene. The CDR3 DNA follows: TGCGCCAGCAGCTACGAGATGAACACTGAAGCTTTCTTT. Translating gives CASSYEMNTEAFF. Combining the CDR3 with reference TRBV5-1 and TRBJ1-1 gives the whole variable domain KAGVTQTPRYLIKTRGQQVTLSCSPISGHRSVSWYQQTPGQGLQFLFEYFSETQRNKGNFPGRFSGRQFSNSRSEMNVSTLELGDSALYLCASSYEMNTEAFFGQGTRLTVV.